The source of this T cell receptor (beta chain) is a study of CXCR3-negative and CXCR3-positive naive CD8 T cells. Within the CD8+ T cell compartment, naive cells were CD45RO-CCR7+CD27+CD95-. Carrying UMI labels, the TRB cDNA libraries were prepared through 5' RACE. TCRdb re-called the 5' RACE reads and catalogs CDR3 proteins one per entry, DNA excluded. The sample holds tens of thousands of distinct CDR3 sequences. Notes on the study in general: Between one naive subset and the other, surface CD5 was comparable, and TCR strength was inferred from TRB CDR3 properties. The study found more hydrophobic TRB CDR3s in CXCR3-positive naive cells than in CXCR3-negative naive cells.

As for this clonotype: The antigen is undetermined.

This CDR3 has 14 amino acids. The germline CDR1 and CDR2 sequences are MGHDK and SYGVNS. Sequenced sample: naive CXCR3- CD8+ T cells from blood. Sample subset: CD45RO-CCR7+CD27+CD95- naive CD8+ T cells lacking CXCR3 (TNR3-). This receptor was taken from a human donor in good health. Some clones in this sample may be carry-over from other donors' samples. The V and J genes are TRBV25-1 and TRBJ2-1; TCRdb gives TRBD1 as the D gene, but with no DNA this cannot be confirmed. The CDR3 region is CASSEWRTENEQFF.